The subject of this entry is one T cell receptor (beta chain). The data stem from a study of blood T cell repertoires in COVID-19. Study summary: The cDNA or gDNA used as material had been derived from T cells, B-cell-depleted T cells, or PBMCs.

Trimming cost V 10 bases and J 3 bases, with 14 bases left between them. CDR3 length equals 13 residues. Original handling: The authors estimated nucleated cell counts from reference gene primer amplification. Method: immunoSEQ multiplex PCR; TCRdb's copy keeps in-frame clones and lacks some. The D gene and trimming were derived from the DNA, and the V and J assignments and clone size from that table. The sample contains roughly 240,000 clones, approximately 86% of which appear only once. The clonotype comes from a woman aged 55-69 years who had recovered from COVID-19. V usage is TRBV12-3 or TRBV12-4 and J usage is TRBJ2-3; possibly TRBD2 for D (6 bases). What was sequenced was peripheral blood. The CDR3 sequence: CATRDFGTDTQYF. The CDR3 DNA reads as TGTGCCACCAGGGACTTTGGGACAGATACGCAGTATTTT.